The sequence of this TCR beta chain was determined in a study of shared T cell receptors in the human thymus. V was shortened by 0 bases and J by 4 bases, with 15 bases between the two germline ends. CDR3 size: 16 residues. The germline V gene encodes CDR1 MNHEY and CDR2 SMNVEV (reference sequence). Assay: immunoSEQ multiplex PCR; the TCRdb copy retains only in-frame clones and omits some. Of hundreds of thousands of clones in the sample, 75% to 85% were seen once. These records were also assigned to another study, of human thymus T cells. That investigation notes: Thymus pieces cut out during corrective heart surgery were the tissue that was used. Among unrelated individuals, related research reported thymic repertoires that overlapped highly.

This sequence originates from a boy younger than two with a congenital heart defect. Sequencing was carried out using thymocytes. The V and J genes are TRBV27 and TRBJ1-2; D might be TRBD1 (6 bases). The CDR3 coding sequence is TGTGCCAGCAGTTTATCGTGGGACAACGGATTCTATGGCTACACCTTC. Encoded protein: CASSLSWDNGFYGYTF.